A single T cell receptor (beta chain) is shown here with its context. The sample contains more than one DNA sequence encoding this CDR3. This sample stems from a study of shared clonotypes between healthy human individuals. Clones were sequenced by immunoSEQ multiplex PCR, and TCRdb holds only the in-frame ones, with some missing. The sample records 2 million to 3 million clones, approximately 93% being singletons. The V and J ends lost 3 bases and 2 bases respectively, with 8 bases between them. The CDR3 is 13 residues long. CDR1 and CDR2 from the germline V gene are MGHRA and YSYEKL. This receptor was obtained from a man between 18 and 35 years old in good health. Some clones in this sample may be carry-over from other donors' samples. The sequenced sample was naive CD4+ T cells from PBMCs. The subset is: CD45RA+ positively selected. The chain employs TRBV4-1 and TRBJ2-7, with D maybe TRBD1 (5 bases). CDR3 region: CASSQDTAYEQYF. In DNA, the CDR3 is TGCGCCAGCAGCCAGGACACAGCCTACGAGCAGTACTTC.